A single sample is the source of the 2 T cell receptor beta chains below, sequenced in a study of blood T cell repertoires in COVID-19. Libraries were prepared by immunoSEQ multiplex PCR; TCRdb keeps only in-frame clonotypes and omits some of them. This table holds roughly 250,000 clones, about 90% found once. The sequenced sample consisted of peripheral blood. Receptors originate from a woman aged 25 to 45 with COVID-19, enrolled during active disease.

The V and J genes are TRBV4-1 and TRBJ2-4, with 8 positions matching TRBD2. The trim removed 3 bases at V and 8 bases at J, leaving 9 bases unmatched. Germline V gene lookup returns CDR1 MGHRA and CDR2 YSYEKL. There are 15 residues in the CDR3. The CDR3 loop is CASSQSGGAGDIQYF. CDR3 bases: TGCGCCAGCAGCCAGTCCGGGGGGGCCGGGGACATTCAGTACTTC.

The chain is built from TRBV5-8 and TRBJ1-1; 7 nucleotides align to TRBD1. From germline, CDR1 is SGHTS and CDR2 YDEGEE. V dropped 2 bases and J dropped 1; count of bases not matched to a gene: 8. The CDR3 is 16 residues long. This CDR3 is CASSFWRGRKNTEAFF. CDR3 in DNA: TGTGCCAGCAGCTTTTGGAGGGGGCGAAAGAACACTGAAGCTTTCTTT.